This T cell receptor (beta chain) was captured by sequencing in a study of T-cell reconstitution after alpha-beta-depleted transplantation in children (dated by TCRdb to 2016 to 2017). For the study in its entirety: The study quantitatively tracked T-cell immune reconstitution after TCRalphabeta/CD19-depleted allogeneic hematopoietic cell transplantation in children using TCR repertoire profiling.

Reading the germline V gene gives CDR1 SQVTM and CDR2 ANQGSEA. A distance of 7 bases separates the germline ends of V and J, which lose 6 bases and 2 bases respectively. The cysteine opens and the phenylalanine closes a CDR3 of 11 amino acids. Of the read, only the CDR3 DNA is kept; its 33 bases are in frame from base 1. This clonotype occurred many times. What antigen it recognizes has not been identified. No much larger clone exists at a distance of one base, and base qualities are not known. What the treatment or condition label conveys for this sample: allogeneic hematopoietic cell transplantation with graft depleted of TCRalphabeta T cells and CD19 B cells. TCRalphabeta/CD19-depleted allogeneic hematopoietic cell grafts were given to the transplant recipients, all of whom were children. The library was made by PCR. Sequencing was performed on an Illumina HiSeq 2500. TCR libraries were prepared with molecular barcoding, using unique molecular identifiers to normalize TCRbeta repertoire quantification. TCRdb trimmed the raw reads at Q25, called clones with MiXCR and kept productive beta chains. Duplicate CDR3 protein sequences are folded into a single record with the most common DNA and genes. The sample table lists 200,000 to 300,000 distinct CDR3 sequences, around 25% of them with a count of one. Of the sample, about 2.8% is held by the ten largest clones.

The paper as a whole reports these results and caveats: The apparently early recovery of alphabetaT-cell counts about two months after transplant reportedly depended on only several hundred rapidly expanded clones that came from non-depleted graft cells. Hyperexpanded clone frequencies declined over subsequent months; after one year, T-cell counts and TCRbeta diversity were mostly attributed to newly produced T cells. In some patients, the high TCRbeta diversity seen at day 60 was put down to recipient T cells and intrathymic progenitors that had survived conditioning.

Sequencing was performed on PBMCs, taken before TCRalphabeta/CD19-depleted stem cell transplant. The chain was built from TRBV29-1 and TRBJ1-2; possibly the D gene is TRBD1, per 5 matching bases. This sequence originates from a girl aged 2 to 9 with Fanconi anemia, due to receive a stem cell transplant. The CDR3 corresponds to CSVGRNYGYTF. The nucleotide sequence is given as TGCAGCGTGGGACGGAACTATGGCTACACCTTC.